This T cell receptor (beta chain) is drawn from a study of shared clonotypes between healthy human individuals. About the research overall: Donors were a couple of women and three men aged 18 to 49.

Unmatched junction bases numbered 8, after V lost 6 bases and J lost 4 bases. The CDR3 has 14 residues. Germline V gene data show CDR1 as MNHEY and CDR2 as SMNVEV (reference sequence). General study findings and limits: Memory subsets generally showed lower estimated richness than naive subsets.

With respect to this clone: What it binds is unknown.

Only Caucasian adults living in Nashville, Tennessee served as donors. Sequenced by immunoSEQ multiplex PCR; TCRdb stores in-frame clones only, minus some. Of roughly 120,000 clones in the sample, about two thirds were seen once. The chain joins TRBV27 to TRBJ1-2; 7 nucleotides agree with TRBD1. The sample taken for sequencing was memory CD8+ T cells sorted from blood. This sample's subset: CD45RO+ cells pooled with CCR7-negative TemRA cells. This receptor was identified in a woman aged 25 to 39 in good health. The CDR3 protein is CASSRDRLFYGYTF. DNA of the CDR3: TGTGCCAGCAGCCGGGACAGATTATTCTATGGCTACACCTTC.